This T cell receptor beta chain was found in a study of blood T cells in healthy people across ages. Study details: About one barcoded beta molecule per two T cells came from capture by template switching.

V gave up 6 bases and J gave up 4 bases; unmatched junction bases: 7. The germline gives CDR1 ENHRY, CDR2 SYGVKD. The length of the CDR3 is 14 residues. This clonotype has a count of ten or more. A second 7 to 11 cycle PCR used barcoded and J-beta primers. MiXCR, applied by TCRdb to the 5' RACE reads, yields one record per CDR3 protein. The table shows approximately 730,000 distinct CDR3 sequences, with roughly 50% occurring only once. Sample: blood. V is TRBV10-3 and J is TRBJ2-3, with 7 bases aligning to TRBD1. This clonotype originated in a man at least 80 years old in good health. CDR3 DNA: TGTGCCATCAGGAAAGAGGGGGCGCCAGATACGCAGTATTTT. Its translation: CAIRKEGAPDTQYF.